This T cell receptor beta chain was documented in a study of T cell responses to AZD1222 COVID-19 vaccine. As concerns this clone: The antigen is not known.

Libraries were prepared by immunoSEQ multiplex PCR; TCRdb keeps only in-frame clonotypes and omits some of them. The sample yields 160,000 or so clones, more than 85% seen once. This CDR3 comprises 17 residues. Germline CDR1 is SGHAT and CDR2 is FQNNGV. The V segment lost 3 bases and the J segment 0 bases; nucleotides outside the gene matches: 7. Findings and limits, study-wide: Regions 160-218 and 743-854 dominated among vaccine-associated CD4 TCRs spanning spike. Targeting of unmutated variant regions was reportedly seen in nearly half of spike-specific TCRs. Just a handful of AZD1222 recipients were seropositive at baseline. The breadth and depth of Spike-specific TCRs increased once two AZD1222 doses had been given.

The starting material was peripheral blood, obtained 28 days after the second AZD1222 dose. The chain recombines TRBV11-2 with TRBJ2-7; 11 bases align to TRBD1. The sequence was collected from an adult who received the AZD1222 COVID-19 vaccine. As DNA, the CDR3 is TGTGCCAGCAGCTTGGGGACAGGGGGTTTGAGCTCCTACGAGCAGTACTTC. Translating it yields CASSLGTGGLSSYEQYF.